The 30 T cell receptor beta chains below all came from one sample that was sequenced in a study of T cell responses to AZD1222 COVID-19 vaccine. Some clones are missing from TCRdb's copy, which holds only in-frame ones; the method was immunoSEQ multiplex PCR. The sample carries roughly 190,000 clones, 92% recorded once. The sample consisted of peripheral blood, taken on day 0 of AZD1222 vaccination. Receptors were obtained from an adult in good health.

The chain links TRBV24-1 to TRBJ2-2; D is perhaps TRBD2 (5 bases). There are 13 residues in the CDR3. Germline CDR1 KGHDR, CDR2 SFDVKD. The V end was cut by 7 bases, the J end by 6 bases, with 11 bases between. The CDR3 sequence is CATSARGSGELFF. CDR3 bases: TGTGCCACCAGCGCCCGAGGGTCCGGGGAGCTGTTTTTT.

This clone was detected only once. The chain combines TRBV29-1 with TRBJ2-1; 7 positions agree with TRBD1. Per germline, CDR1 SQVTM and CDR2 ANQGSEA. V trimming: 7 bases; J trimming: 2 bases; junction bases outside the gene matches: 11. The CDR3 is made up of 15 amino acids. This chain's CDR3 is CSASRTGSTYNEQFF. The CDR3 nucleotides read TGCAGCGCCTCTAGGACAGGTTCTACCTACAATGAGCAGTTCTTC.

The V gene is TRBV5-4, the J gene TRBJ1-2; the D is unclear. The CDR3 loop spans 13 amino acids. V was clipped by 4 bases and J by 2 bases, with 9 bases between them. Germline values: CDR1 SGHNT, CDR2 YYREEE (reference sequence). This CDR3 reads CASSGPQNYGYTF. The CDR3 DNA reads TGTGCCAGCAGCGGGCCCCAGAACTATGGCTACACCTTC.

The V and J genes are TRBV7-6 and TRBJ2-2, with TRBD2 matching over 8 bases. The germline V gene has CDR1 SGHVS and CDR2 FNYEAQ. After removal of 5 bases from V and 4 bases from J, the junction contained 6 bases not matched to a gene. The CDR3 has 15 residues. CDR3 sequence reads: CASSLGGGRTGELFF. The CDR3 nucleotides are TGTGCCAGCAGCCTCGGGGGGGGACGCACCGGGGAGCTGTTTTTT. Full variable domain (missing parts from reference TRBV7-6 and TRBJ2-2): GAGVSQSPRYKVTKRGQDVALRCDPISGHVSLYWYRQALGQGPEFLTYFNYEAQQDKSGLPNDRFSAERPEGSISTLTIQRTEQRDSAMYRCASSLGGGRTGELFFGEGSRLTVL.

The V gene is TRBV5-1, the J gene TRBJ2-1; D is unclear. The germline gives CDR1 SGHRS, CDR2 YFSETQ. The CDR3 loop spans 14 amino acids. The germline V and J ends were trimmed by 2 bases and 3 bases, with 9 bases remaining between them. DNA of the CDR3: TGCGCCAGCAGCTTCACAAGAAACTACAATGAGCAGTTCTTC. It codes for CASSFTRNYNEQFF.

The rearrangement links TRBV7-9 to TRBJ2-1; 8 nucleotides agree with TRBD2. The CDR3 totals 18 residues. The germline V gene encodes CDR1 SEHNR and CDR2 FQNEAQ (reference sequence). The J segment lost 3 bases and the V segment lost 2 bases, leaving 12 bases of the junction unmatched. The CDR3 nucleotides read TGTGCCAGCAGCTTACCCAGAGGGCTAGCGGGTGACTACAATGAGCAGTTCTTC. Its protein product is CASSLPRGLAGDYNEQFF.

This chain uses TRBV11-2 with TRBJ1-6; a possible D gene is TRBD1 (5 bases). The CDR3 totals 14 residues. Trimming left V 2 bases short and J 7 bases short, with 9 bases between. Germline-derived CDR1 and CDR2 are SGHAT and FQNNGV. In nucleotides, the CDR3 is TGTGCCAGCAGCTTACAGGGAGGGAATTCACCCCTCCACTTT. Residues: CASSLQGGNSPLHF.

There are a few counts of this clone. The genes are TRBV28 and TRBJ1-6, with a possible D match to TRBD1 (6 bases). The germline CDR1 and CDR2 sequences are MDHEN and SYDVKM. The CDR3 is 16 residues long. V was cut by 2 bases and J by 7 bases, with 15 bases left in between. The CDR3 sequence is CASSLTTGGQNSPLHF. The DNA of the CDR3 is TGTGCCAGCAGTTTAACGACCGGGGGCCAGAATTCACCCCTCCACTTT.

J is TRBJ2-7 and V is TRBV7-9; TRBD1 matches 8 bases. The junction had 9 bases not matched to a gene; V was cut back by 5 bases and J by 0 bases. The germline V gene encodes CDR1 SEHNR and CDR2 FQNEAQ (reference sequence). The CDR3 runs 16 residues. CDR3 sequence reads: CASSPPGQGFSYEQYF. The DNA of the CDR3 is TGTGCCAGCAGCCCGCCTGGACAGGGTTTCTCCTACGAGCAGTACTTC.

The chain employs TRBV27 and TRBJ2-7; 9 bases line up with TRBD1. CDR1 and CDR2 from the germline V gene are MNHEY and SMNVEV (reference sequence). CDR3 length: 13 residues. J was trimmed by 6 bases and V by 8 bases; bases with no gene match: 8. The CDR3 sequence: CASAGTGFGEQYF. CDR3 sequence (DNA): TGTGCCAGCGCCGGGACAGGGTTCGGCGAGCAGTACTTC.

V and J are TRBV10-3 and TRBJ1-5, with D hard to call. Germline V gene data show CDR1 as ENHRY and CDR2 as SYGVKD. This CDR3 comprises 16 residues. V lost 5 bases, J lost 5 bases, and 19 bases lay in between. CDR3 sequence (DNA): TGTGCCATCAGTCCCGGACGGGCGGAGGCCCATCAGCCCCAGCATTTT. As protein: CAISPGRAEAHQPQHF.

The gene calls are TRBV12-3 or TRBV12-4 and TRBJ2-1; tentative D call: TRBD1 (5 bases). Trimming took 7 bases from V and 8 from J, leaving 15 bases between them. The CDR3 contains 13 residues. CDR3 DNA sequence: TGTGCCAGCACAAGGGGCCGGGTGGATGAGCAGTTCTTC. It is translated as CASTRGRVDEQFF.

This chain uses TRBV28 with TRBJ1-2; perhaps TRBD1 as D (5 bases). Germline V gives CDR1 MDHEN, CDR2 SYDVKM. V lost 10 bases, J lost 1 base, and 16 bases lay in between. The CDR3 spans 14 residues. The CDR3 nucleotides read TGTGCCACCCTTCGGGCAAGGGGTAACTATGGCTACACCTTC. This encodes CATLRARGNYGYTF.

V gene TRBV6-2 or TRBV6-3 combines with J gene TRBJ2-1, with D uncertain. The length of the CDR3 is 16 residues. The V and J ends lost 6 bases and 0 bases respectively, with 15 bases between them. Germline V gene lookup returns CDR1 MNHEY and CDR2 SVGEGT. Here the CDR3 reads CASSNRGPYSYNEQFF. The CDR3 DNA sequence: TGTGCCAGCAGCAACCGAGGCCCCTACTCCTACAATGAGCAGTTCTTC.

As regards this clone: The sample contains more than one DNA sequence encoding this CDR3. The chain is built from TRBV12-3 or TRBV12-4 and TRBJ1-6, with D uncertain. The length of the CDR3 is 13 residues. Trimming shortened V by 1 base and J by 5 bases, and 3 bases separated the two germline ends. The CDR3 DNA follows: TGTGCCAGCAGTTTAGATGATAATTCACCCCTCCACTTT. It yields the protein CASSLDDNSPLHF.

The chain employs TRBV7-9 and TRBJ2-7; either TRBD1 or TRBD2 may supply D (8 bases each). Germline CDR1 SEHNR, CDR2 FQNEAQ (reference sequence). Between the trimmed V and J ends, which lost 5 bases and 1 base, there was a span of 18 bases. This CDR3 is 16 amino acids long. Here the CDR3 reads CASSPPGGTGSYEQYF. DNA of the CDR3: TGTGCCAGCAGCCCCCCGGGAGGGACAGGATCCTACGAGCAGTACTTC.

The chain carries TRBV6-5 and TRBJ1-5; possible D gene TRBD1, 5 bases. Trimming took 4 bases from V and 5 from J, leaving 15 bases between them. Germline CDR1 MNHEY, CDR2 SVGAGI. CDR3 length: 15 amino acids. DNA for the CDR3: TGTGCCAGCAGTTCGGGACTGAGGGGTCATCAGCCCCAGCATTTT. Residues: CASSSGLRGHQPQHF.

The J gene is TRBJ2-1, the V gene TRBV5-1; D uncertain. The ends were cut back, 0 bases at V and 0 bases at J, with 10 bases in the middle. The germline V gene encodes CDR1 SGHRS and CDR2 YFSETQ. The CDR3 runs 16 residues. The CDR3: CASSLVLGSSYNEQFF. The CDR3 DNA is TGCGCCAGCAGCTTGGTGTTAGGTAGCTCCTACAATGAGCAGTTCTTC.

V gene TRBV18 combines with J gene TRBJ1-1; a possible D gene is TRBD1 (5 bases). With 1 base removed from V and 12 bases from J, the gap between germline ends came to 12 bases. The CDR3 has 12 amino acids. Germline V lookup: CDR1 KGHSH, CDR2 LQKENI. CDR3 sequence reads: CASSPQGPRTFF. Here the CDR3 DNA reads TGTGCCAGCTCACCACAGGGACCGAGAACTTTCTTT.

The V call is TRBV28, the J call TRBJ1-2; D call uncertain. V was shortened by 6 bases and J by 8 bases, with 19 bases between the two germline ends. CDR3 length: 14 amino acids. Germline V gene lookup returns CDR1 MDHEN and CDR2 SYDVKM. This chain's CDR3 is CASRERTGRWGYTF. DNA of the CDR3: TGTGCCAGCAGGGAACGGACCGGGCGATGGGGCTACACCTTC.

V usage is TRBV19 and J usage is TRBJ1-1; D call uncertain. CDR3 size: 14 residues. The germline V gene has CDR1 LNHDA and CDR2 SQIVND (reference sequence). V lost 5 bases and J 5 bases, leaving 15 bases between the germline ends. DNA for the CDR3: TGTGCCAGTAGTCCCCGCTCCTTAGGGACTGAAGCTTTCTTT. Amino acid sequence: CASSPRSLGTEAFF.

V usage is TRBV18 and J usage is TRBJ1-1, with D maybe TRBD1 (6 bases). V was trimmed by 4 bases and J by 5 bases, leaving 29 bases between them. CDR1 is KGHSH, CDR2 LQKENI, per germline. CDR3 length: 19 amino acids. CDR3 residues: CASSLRGGQGLRGETEAFF. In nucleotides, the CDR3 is TGTGCCAGCTCACTCCGCGGTGGCCAGGGCCTCAGGGGAGAGACTGAAGCTTTCTTT.

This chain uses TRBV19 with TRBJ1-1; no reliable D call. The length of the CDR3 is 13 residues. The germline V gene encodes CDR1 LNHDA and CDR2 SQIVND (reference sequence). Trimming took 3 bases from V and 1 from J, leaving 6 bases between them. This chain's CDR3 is CASSIWGNTEAFF. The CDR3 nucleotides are TGTGCCAGTAGTATTTGGGGGAACACTGAAGCTTTCTTT.

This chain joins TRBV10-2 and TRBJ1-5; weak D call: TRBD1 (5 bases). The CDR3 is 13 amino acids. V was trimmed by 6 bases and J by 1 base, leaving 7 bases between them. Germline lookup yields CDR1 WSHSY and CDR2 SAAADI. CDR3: CASRGESNQPQHF. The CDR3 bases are TGCGCCAGCAGGGGGGAGAGCAATCAGCCCCAGCATTTT.

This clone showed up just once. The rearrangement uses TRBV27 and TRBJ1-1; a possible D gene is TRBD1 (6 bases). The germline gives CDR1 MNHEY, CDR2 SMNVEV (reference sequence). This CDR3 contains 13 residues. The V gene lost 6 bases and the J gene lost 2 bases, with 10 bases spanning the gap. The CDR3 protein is CASRGTSNTEAFF. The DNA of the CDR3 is TGTGCCAGCAGGGGGACAAGTAACACTGAAGCTTTCTTT.

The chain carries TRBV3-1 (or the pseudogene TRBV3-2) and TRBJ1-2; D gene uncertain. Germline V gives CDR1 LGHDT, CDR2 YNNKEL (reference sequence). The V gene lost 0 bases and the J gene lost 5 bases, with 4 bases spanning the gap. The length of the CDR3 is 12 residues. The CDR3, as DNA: TGTGCCAGCAGCCAAGAAAGGTATGGCTACACCTTC. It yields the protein CASSQERYGYTF.

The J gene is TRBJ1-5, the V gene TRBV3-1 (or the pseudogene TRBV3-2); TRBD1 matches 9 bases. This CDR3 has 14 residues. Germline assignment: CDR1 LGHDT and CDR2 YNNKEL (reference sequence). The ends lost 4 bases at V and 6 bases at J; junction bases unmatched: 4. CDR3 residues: CASSLSTGGQPQHF. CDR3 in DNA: TGTGCCAGCAGCCTATCGACAGGGGGTCAGCCCCAGCATTTT.

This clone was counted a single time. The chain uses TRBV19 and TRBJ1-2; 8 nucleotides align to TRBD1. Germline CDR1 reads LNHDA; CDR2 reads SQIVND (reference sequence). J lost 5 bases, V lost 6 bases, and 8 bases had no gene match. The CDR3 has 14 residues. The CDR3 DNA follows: TGTGCCAGTAGCGGTAACAGGGGGGTTTATGGCTACACCTTC. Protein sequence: CASSGNRGVYGYTF.

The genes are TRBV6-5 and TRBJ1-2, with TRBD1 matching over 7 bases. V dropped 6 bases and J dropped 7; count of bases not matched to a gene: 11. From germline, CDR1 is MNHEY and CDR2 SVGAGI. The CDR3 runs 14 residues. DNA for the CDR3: TGTGCCAGCAGCCAAGACAGGGAATCTCCTGGCTACACCTTC. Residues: CASSQDRESPGYTF.

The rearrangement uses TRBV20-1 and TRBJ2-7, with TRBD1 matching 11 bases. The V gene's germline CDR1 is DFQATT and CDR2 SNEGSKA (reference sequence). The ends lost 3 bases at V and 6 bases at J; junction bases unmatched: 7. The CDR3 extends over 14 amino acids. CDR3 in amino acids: CSASPGGTGGEQYF. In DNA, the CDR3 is TGCAGTGCTAGTCCGGGAGGGACAGGGGGCGAGCAGTACTTC.